One sample yielded the 18 T cell receptor beta chains listed below, sequenced in a study of CD8 T cells in Susac syndrome. Roughly 0.45 to 1 ug RNA was reverse transcribed with random hexamers. A single record per CDR3 protein comes from TCRdb applying MiXCR to the immunoSEQ multiplex PCR reads. Here the sample spans some 450,000 distinct CDR3 sequences, more than 80% being singletons. The sequenced material came from CD8+ T cells from PBMCs. Receptor source: a human donor with multiple sclerosis.

This clonotype was detected a few times. CDR3: CASSLIGVNTEAFF. DNA of the CDR3: TGTGCCAGCAGTTTAATTGGGGTGAACACTGAAGCTTTCTTT. This chain joins TRBV12-3 or TRBV12-4 and TRBJ1-1; D is ambiguous. Trimming stripped 2 bases from V and 0 bases from J, with 7 bases between. There are 14 residues in the CDR3.

The chain employs TRBV7-8 and TRBJ2-7; TRBD1 is a possible D gene (6 bases). The CDR3 consists of 14 residues. V gave up 4 bases and J gave up 7 bases, with 17 bases separating them. Germline V gene sequence: CDR1 SGHVS, CDR2 FQNEAQ. CDR3 sequence: CASSSRTALVEQYF. The DNA for the CDR3 is TGTGCCAGCAGCTCTCGGACAGCCTTGGTTGAGCAGTACTTC.

The chain combines TRBV5-1 with TRBJ1-2, with D perhaps matching TRBD1 (5 bases). V shed 0 bases and J shed 7 bases, with 16 bases lying between them. There are 15 residues in the CDR3. CDR1 is SGHRS and CDR2 is YFSETQ in the germline V gene. The CDR3 here is CASSLEVGQGLGYTF. Here the CDR3 DNA reads TGCGCCAGCAGCTTGGAAGTCGGTCAGGGTCTTGGCTACACCTTC.

V usage is TRBV6-1 and J usage is TRBJ2-3; 7 nucleotides match TRBD2. The V gene's germline CDR1 is MNHNS and CDR2 SASEGT. This CDR3 spans 15 amino acids. V lost 2 bases and J lost 3; bases outside the gene matches: 5. DNA of the CDR3: TGTGCCAGCAGTGAATTGGCGGGGGAGACAGATACGCAGTATTTT. Translation: CASSELAGETDTQYF.

This sequence joins TRBV6-1 and TRBJ2-7; TRBD1 matches 11 bases. V shed 5 bases and J 3 bases; nucleotides not matched to a gene: 9. The CDR3 is 16 residues long. Per germline, CDR1 MNHNS and CDR2 SASEGT. CDR3 bases: TGTGCCAGCAGTCCGGGACAGGGGGTAGTGAACTACGAGCAGTACTTC. It codes for CASSPGQGVVNYEQYF.

The J gene is TRBJ2-1, the V gene TRBV18, with D possibly TRBD2 on 5 matching bases. CDR3 length: 17 residues. CDR1 KGHSH and CDR2 LQKENI come from the germline V gene. V lost 1 base to trimming and J lost 0 bases, with 13 bases between them. The CDR3 DNA follows: TGTGCCAGCTCACCACGAGGGTCGAGGAGCTCCTACAATGAGCAGTTCTTC. It is translated as CASSPRGSRSSYNEQFF.

This chain links TRBV6-5 with TRBJ2-1, with 12 bases lining up with TRBD2. Germline values: CDR1 MNHEY, CDR2 SVGAGI. CDR3 length: 17 residues. Trimming cost V 0 bases and J 4 bases; bases outside gene matches: 4. CDR3 sequence (DNA): TGTGCCAGCAGTTACTCGTCTAGCGGGGGGGTGTACAATGAGCAGTTCTTC. It specifies CASSYSSSGGVYNEQFF.

The chain joins TRBV7-9 to TRBJ1-2; no definite D call. The germline V gene has CDR1 SEHNR and CDR2 FQNEAQ (reference sequence). V lost 3 bases and J 0 bases, leaving 8 bases between the germline ends. CDR3 length: 14 residues. The CDR3 region has the DNA TGTGCCAGCAGCTTCATACCCTCTAACTATGGCTACACCTTC. This sequence encodes CASSFIPSNYGYTF.

The table lists this clonotype with a few counts. CDR3 DNA: TGTGCCAGCGATAAAACAGGGGCCAGTCGAACCTACGAGCAGTACTTC. It translates to CASDKTGASRTYEQYF. The V and J genes are TRBV12-3 or TRBV12-4 and TRBJ2-7; 7 bases are a match to TRBD1. The CDR3 sequence is 16 residues long. V lost 8 bases, J lost 2 bases, and 15 bases stayed unmatched.

The V gene is TRBV24-1, the J gene TRBJ1-1, with D maybe TRBD1 (5 bases). Germline V gene lookup returns CDR1 KGHDR and CDR2 SFDVKD. The CDR3 is made up of 16 amino acids. Trimming left V 0 bases short and J 1 base short, with 11 bases between. The CDR3 region is CATSDLQGTKNTEAFF. The DNA of the CDR3 is TGTGCCACCAGTGATTTGCAAGGGACGAAGAACACTGAAGCTTTCTTT.

The chain recombines TRBV14 with TRBJ2-7; tentative D call: TRBD1 (5 bases). The ends were cut back, 3 bases at V and 2 bases at J, with 17 bases in the middle. This CDR3 comprises 16 residues. Germline V CDR1 and CDR2: SGHDN, FVKESK. CDR3 amino acids: CASSQTATRVTYEQYF. Here the CDR3 DNA reads TGTGCCAGCAGCCAGACAGCCACTCGGGTAACCTACGAGCAGTACTTC.

The table lists this clonotype with a count of one. V and J are TRBV6-5 and TRBJ2-1; D is uncertain. CDR3 length equals 14 residues. Germline CDR1 MNHEY, CDR2 SVGAGI. V was trimmed by 6 bases and J by 4 bases, leaving 13 bases between them. CDR3 sequence reads: CASRESGPYNEQFF. CDR3 in DNA: TGTGCCAGCAGGGAATCCGGGCCATACAATGAGCAGTTCTTC.

This chain connects TRBV6-4 to TRBJ1-1; 7 bases agree with TRBD1. From germline, CDR1 is MRHNA and CDR2 SNTAGT. The J segment lost 3 bases and the V segment lost 6 bases, leaving 7 bases of the junction unmatched. The CDR3 loop spans 14 amino acids. CDR3 nucleotide sequence: TGTGCCAGCAGGCGAAAAGGGGGCCACACTGAAGCTTTCTTT. Amino acids: CASRRKGGHTEAFF.

This clonotype was seen just once. This chain uses TRBV30 with TRBJ1-6; TRBD1 agrees at 8 bases. Germline V gene data show CDR1 as GTSNPN and CDR2 as SVGIG (reference sequence). The V and J ends lost 4 bases and 6 bases, in that order; junction bases with no gene match: 8. The CDR3 has 15 amino acids. CDR3 in amino acids: CAWMDRAGGNSPLHF. The CDR3 nucleotides are TGTGCCTGGATGGACAGGGCCGGGGGTAATTCACCCCTCCACTTT.

This chain uses TRBV5-1 with TRBJ2-7, with no clear D. The CDR3 totals 13 residues. Germline CDR1 and CDR2: SGHRS and YFSETQ. Trimming took 6 bases from V and 0 from J, leaving 10 bases between them. The CDR3 sequence: CASTLGTSYEQYF. CDR3 DNA: TGCGCCAGCACTCTCGGAACCTCCTACGAGCAGTACTTC.

V and J are TRBV27 and TRBJ2-7; D is perhaps TRBD1 or TRBD2 (5 bases each). V lost 5 bases, J lost 2 bases, and 13 bases lay in between. Germline assignment: CDR1 MNHEY and CDR2 SMNVEV (reference sequence). CDR3 length: 14 amino acids. The CDR3, as DNA: TGTGCCAGCAGTCCAGGACTGGGGGCCTACGAGCAGTACTTC. This sequence encodes CASSPGLGAYEQYF.

This chain joins TRBV7-8 and TRBJ2-7, with D maybe TRBD2 (5 bases). The ends were cut back, 3 bases at V and 9 bases at J, with 15 bases in the middle. CDR3 length equals 13 residues. The V gene's germline CDR1 is SGHVS and CDR2 FQNEAQ. CDR3 sequence (DNA): TGTGCCAGCAGCTTCGAGGGATCCGTCGGGCAGTACTTC. Its translation is CASSFEGSVGQYF.

This clonotype was seen just once. The J gene is TRBJ2-1, the V gene TRBV27; TRBD2 aligns across 7 bases. Germline trimming cut 2 bases from V and 4 bases from J; bases unmatched to any gene: 5. CDR1 is MNHEY, CDR2 SMNVEV, per germline (reference sequence). The length of the CDR3 is 15 residues. The CDR3 nucleotides read TGTGCCAGCAGTTTAGGCATAGCGGGTTACAATGAGCAGTTCTTC. Protein: CASSLGIAGYNEQFF.